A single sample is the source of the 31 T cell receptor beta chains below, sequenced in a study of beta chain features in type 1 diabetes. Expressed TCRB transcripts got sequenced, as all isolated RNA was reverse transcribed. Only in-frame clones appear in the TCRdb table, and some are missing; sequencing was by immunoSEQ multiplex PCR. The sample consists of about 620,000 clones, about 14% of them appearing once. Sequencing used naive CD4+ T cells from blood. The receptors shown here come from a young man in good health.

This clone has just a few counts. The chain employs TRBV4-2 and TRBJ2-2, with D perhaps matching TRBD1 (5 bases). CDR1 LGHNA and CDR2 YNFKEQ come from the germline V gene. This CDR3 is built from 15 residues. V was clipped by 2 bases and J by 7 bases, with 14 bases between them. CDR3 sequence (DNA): TGTGCCAGCAGCCAACGATCCAGGGCTCACGGGGAGCTGTTTTTT. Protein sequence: CASSQRSRAHGELFF.

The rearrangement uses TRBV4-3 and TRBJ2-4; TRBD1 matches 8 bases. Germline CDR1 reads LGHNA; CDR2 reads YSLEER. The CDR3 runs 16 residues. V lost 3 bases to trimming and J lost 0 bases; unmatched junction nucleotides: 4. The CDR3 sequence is CASSQTGELAKNIQYF. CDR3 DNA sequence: TGCGCCAGCAGCCAGACAGGGGAACTAGCCAAAAACATTCAGTACTTC.

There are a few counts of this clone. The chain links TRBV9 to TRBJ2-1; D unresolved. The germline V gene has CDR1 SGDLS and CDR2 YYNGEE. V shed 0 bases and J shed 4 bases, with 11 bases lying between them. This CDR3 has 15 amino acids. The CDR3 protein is CASSVAVEGYNEQFF. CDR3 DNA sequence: TGTGCCAGCAGCGTAGCTGTGGAAGGGTACAATGAGCAGTTCTTC. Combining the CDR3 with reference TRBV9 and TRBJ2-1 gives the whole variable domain DSGVTQTPKHLITATGQRVTLRCSPRSGDLSVYWYQQSLDQGLQFLIQYYNGEERAKGNILERFSAQQFPDLHSELNLSSLELGDSALYFCASSVAVEGYNEQFFGPGTRLTVL.

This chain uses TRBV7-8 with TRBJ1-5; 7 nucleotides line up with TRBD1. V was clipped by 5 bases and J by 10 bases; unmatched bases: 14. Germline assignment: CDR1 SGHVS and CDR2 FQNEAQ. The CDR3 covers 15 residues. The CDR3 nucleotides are TGTGCCAGCAGCCCCCAGGGAGGGGGCGAGTATCCCCAGCATTTT. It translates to CASSPQGGGEYPQHF.

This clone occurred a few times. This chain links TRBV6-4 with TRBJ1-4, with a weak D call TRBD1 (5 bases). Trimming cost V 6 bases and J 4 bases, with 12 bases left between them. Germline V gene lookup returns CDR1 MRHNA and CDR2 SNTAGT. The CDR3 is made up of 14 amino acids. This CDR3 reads CASSRESGNEKLFF. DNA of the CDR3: TGTGCCAGCAGCAGGGAGTCGGGTAATGAAAAACTGTTTTTT.

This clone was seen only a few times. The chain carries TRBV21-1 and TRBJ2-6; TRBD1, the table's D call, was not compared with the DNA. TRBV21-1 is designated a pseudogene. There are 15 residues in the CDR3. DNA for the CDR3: TGTGCCAGCAGGACAGGGGCCTCTGGGGCCAACGTCCTGACTTTC. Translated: CASRTGASGANVLTF.

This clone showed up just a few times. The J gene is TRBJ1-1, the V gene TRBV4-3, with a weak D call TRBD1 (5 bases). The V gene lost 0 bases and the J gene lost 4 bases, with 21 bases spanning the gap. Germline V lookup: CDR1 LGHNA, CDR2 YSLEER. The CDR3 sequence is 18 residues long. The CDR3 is CASSQDAVRPLGATEAFF. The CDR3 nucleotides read TGCGCCAGCAGCCAAGATGCGGTACGGCCTCTCGGGGCCACTGAAGCTTTCTTT.

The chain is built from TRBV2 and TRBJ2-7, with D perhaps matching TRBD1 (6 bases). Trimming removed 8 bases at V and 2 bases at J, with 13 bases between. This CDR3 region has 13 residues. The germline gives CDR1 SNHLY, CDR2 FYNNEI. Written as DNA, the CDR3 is TGTGCCAGCCTCCGGGACAATGCCTACGAGCAGTACTTC. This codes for CASLRDNAYEQYF.

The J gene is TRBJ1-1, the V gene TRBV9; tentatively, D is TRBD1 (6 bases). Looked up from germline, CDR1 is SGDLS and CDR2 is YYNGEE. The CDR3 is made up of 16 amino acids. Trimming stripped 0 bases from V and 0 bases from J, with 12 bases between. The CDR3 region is CASSVVGGPLNTEAFF. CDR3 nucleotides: TGTGCCAGCAGCGTAGTCGGGGGGCCCCTGAACACTGAAGCTTTCTTT.

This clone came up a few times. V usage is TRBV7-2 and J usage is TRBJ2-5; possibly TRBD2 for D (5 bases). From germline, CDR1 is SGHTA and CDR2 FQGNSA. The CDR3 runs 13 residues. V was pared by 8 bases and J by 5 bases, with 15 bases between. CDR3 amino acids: CASRPGSLETQYF. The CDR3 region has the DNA TGTGCCAGCCGACCGGGGAGTCTGGAGACCCAGTACTTC.

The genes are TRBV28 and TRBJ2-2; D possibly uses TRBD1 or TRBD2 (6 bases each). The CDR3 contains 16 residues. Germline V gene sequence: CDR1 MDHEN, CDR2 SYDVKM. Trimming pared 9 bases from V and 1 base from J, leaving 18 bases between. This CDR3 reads CASFPSGAGNTGELFF. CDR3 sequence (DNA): TGTGCCAGTTTTCCCTCGGGGGCGGGGAACACCGGGGAGCTGTTTTTT.

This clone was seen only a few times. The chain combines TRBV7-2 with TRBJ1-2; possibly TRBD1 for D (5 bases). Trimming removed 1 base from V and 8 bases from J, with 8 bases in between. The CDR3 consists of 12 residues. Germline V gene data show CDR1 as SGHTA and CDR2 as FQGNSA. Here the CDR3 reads CASSLGGAGYTF. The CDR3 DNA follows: TGTGCCAGCAGCTTAGGGGGCGCCGGCTACACCTTC.

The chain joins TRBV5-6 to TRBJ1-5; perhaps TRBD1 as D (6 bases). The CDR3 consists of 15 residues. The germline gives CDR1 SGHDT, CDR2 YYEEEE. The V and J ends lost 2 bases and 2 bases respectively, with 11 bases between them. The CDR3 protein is CASSFGGTGNQPQHF. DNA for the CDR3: TGTGCCAGCAGCTTTGGGGGCACCGGCAATCAGCCCCAGCATTTT.

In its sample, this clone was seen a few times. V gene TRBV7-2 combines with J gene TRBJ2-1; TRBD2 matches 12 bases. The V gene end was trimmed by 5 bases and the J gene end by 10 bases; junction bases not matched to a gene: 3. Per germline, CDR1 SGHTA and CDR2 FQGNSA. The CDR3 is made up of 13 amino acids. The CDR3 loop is CASSTSGRNEQFF. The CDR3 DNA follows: TGTGCCAGCAGCACTAGCGGGAGGAACGAGCAGTTCTTC.

Written as DNA, the CDR3 is TGTGCCAGCAGCACCAGGGTGGGACTTGGTGGCTACACCTTC. Amino acids: CASSTRVGLGGYTF. This chain links TRBV5-4 with TRBJ1-2, with D perhaps matching TRBD1 (5 bases). The CDR3 is 14 residues long. Trimming cost V 4 bases and J 7 bases, with 17 bases left between them. Germline-derived CDR1 and CDR2 are SGHNT and YYREEE (reference sequence).

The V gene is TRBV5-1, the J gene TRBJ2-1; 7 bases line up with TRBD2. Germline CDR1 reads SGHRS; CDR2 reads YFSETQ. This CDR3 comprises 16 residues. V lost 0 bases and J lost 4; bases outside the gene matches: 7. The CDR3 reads CASSLGGLEGYNEQFF. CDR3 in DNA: TGCGCCAGCAGCTTGGGCGGACTAGAGGGGTACAATGAGCAGTTCTTC. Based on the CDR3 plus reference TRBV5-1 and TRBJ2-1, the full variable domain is KAGVTQTPRYLIKTRGQQVTLSCSPISGHRSVSWYQQTPGQGLQFLFEYFSETQRNKGNFPGRFSGRQFSNSRSEMNVSTLELGDSALYLCASSLGGLEGYNEQFFGPGTRLTVL.

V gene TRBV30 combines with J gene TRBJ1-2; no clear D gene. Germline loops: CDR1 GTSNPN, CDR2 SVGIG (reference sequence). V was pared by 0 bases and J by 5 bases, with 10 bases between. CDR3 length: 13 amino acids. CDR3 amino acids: CAWSVGTRYGYTF. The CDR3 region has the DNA TGTGCCTGGAGTGTTGGAACGAGATATGGCTACACCTTC.

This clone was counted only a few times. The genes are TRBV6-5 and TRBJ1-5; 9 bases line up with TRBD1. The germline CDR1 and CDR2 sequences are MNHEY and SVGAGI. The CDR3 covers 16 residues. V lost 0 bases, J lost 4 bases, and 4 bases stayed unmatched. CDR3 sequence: CASSYSGGQGNQPQHF. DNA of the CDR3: TGTGCCAGCAGTTACTCTGGGGGACAGGGAAATCAGCCCCAGCATTTT.

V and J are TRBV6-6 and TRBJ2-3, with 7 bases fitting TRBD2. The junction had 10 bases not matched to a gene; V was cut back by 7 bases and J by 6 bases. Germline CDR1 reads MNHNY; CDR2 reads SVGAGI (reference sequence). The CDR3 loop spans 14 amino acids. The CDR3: CASTPASGKDTQYF. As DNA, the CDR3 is TGTGCCAGCACCCCCGCTAGCGGAAAGGATACGCAGTATTTT.

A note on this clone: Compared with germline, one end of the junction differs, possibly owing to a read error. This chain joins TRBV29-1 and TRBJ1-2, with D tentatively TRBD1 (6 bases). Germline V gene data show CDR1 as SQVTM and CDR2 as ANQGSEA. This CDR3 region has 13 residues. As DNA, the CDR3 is TGCAGCGCCGAACAGGGCGGTAGTGCAGAGAGGGCCTTC. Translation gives CSAEQGGSAERAF.

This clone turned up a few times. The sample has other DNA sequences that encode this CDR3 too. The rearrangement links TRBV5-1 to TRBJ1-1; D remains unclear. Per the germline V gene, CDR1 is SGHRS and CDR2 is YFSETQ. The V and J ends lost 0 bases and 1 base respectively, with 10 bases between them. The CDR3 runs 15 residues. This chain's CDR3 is CASSLDPGGNTEAFF. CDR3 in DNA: TGCGCCAGCAGCTTGGACCCAGGAGGGAACACTGAAGCTTTCTTT.

CDR3 sequence: CASREGFGNQPQHF. The CDR3 region has the DNA TGTGCCAGCAGGGAGGGGTTCGGTAATCAGCCCCAGCATTTT. The chain carries TRBV6-5 and TRBJ1-5, with a possible D match to TRBD1 (5 bases). The CDR3 is 14 residues long. The V end lost 6 bases, the J end lost 4 bases, and 13 bases lay between the germline ends. The germline gives CDR1 MNHEY, CDR2 SVGAGI.

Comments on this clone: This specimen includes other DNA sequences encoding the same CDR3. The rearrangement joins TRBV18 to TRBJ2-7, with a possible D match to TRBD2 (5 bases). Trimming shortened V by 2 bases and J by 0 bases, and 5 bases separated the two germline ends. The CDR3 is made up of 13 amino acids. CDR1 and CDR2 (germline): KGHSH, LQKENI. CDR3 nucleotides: TGTGCCAGCTCACCAGGGAGCTCCTACGAGCAGTACTTC. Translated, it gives CASSPGSSYEQYF.

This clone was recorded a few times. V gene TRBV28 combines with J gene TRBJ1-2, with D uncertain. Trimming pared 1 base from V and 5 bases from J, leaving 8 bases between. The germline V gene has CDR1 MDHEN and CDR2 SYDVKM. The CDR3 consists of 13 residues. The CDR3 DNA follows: TGTGCCAGCAGTTTATTAGGGTTGTATGGCTACACCTTC. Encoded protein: CASSLLGLYGYTF.

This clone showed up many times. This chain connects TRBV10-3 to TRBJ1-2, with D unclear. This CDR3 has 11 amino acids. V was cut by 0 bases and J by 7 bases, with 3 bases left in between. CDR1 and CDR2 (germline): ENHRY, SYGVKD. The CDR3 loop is CAISESGGYTF. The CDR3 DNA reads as TGTGCCATCAGTGAGTCCGGTGGCTACACCTTC.

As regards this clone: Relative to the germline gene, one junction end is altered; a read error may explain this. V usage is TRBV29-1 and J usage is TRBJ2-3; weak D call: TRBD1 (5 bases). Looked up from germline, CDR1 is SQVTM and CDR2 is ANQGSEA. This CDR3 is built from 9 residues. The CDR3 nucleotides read TGCAGCGTCGAAGTCAGGGTGGATTTT. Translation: CSVEVRVDF.

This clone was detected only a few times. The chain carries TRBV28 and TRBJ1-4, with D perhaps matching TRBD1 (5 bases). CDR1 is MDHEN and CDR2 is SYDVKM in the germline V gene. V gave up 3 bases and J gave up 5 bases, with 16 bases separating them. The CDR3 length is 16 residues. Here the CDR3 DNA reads TGTGCCAGCAGTTTCAGTGGGGCGGACGCAAATGAAAAACTGTTTTTT. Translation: CASSFSGADANEKLFF. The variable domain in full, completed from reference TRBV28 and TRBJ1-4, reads DVKVTQSSRYLVKRTGEKVFLECVQDMDHENMFWYRQDPGLGLRLIYFSYDVKMKEKGDIPEGYSVSREKKERFSLILESASTNQTSMYLCASSFSGADANEKLFFGSGTQLSVL.

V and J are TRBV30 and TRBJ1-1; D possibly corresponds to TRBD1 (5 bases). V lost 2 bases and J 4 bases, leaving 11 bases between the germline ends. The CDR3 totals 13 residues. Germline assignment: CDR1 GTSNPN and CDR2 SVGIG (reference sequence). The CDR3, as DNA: TGTGCCTGGAGTCTTCAAGGGGTCACTGAAGCTTTCTTT. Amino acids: CAWSLQGVTEAFF.

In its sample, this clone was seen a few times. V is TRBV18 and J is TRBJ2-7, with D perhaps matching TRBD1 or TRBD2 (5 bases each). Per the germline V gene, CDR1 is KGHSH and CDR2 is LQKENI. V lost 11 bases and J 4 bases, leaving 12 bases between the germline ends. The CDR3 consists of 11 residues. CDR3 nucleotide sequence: TGTGCCGTAGCGACAGAGTACGAGCAGTACTTC. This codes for CAVATEYEQYF.

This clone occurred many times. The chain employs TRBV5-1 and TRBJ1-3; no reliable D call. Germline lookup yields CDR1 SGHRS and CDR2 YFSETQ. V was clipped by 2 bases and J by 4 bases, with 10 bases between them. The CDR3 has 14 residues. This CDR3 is CASSFSEGGNTIYF. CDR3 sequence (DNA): TGCGCCAGCAGCTTTTCGGAAGGCGGAAACACCATATATTTT.

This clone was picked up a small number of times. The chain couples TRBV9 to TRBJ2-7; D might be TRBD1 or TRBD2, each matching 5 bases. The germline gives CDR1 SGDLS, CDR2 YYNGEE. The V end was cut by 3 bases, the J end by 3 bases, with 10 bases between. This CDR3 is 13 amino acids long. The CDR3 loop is CASSGGSDYEQYF. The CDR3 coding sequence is TGTGCCAGCAGCGGGGGGTCTGACTACGAGCAGTACTTC. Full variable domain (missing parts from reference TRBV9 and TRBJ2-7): DSGVTQTPKHLITATGQRVTLRCSPRSGDLSVYWYQQSLDQGLQFLIQYYNGEERAKGNILERFSAQQFPDLHSELNLSSLELGDSALYFCASSGGSDYEQYFGPGTRLTVT.